The 12 T cell receptor beta chains below all came from one sample that was sequenced in a study of T-cell reconstitution after alpha-beta-depleted transplantation in children. Unique molecular identifiers tagged the TCRbeta library. TCRdb itself ran the PCR reads through MiXCR, one entry per CDR3 protein. The sample includes about 640,000 distinct CDR3 sequences, under 15% of them seen just once. This sample comprised PBMCs, mostly from graft donor cells, obtained 360 days after TCRalphabeta/CD19-depleted stem cell transplant. These receptors were taken from a male patient younger than 18 who had a stem cell transplant for acute myeloid leukemia, so the T cells may come from the graft donor.

The chain employs TRBV7-9 and TRBJ2-7; D tentatively reads TRBD1 or TRBD2 (5 bases each). Germline CDR1 is SEHNR and CDR2 is FQNEAQ (reference sequence). The CDR3 is made up of 15 amino acids. Trimming cost V 4 bases and J 1 base, with 14 bases left between them. In DNA form, the CDR3 reads TGTGCCAGCAGCTCGCCTCCGGGACGGTCCTACGAGCAGTACTTC. This sequence encodes CASSSPPGRSYEQYF.

Notes on this clonotype: Here the CDR3 omits its conserved ending phenylalanine or tryptophan, so a read error is the likely source. This rearrangement joins TRBV6-1 to TRBJ1-5; D ambiguous. The CDR3 is 14 residues long. V dropped 6 bases and J dropped 0 bases, with 9 bases sitting between them. The germline CDR1 and CDR2 sequences are MNHNS and SASEGT. CDR3 DNA: TGTGCCAGCAGCCGCGACCCTAGCAATCAGCCCCAGCATTCT. Protein: CASSRDPSNQPQHS.

The chain recombines TRBV5-1 with TRBJ2-7; TRBD1 matches at 8 bases. The CDR3 extends over 16 amino acids. The J segment lost 4 bases and the V segment lost 2 bases, leaving 11 bases of the junction unmatched. Germline CDR1 is SGHRS and CDR2 is YFSETQ. The CDR3 loop reads CASSFSPVTGVYEQYF. The DNA of the CDR3 is TGCGCCAGCAGCTTTAGTCCTGTGACAGGGGTATACGAGCAGTACTTC. Supplemented by reference TRBV5-1 and TRBJ2-7, the full variable domain reads KAGVTQTPRYLIKTRGQQVTLSCSPISGHRSVSWYQQTPGQGLQFLFEYFSETQRNKGNFPGRFSGRQFSNSRSEMNVSTLELGDSALYLCASSFSPVTGVYEQYFGPGTRLTVT.

The chain uses TRBV20-1 and TRBJ2-7; perhaps D is TRBD1 or TRBD2 (5 bases each). V was shortened by 6 bases and J by 7 bases, with 22 bases between the two germline ends. CDR3 length: 14 residues. Germline lookup yields CDR1 DFQATT and CDR2 SNEGSKA (reference sequence). Here the CDR3 DNA reads TGCAGTGCCCCTGCCGGTGGGACGGCGCGGGAGCAGTACTTC. This gives the protein CSAPAGGTAREQYF.

This clonotype was found a few times. This chain uses TRBV20-1 with TRBJ1-6, with 9 bases fitting TRBD1. CDR3 length: 14 residues. V dropped 3 bases and J dropped 13; count of bases not matched to a gene: 10. Looked up from germline, CDR1 is DFQATT and CDR2 is SNEGSKA (reference sequence). CDR3 sequence reads: CSASHRDRALPLHF. CDR3 DNA: TGCAGTGCTAGTCACCGGGACAGGGCTTTGCCCCTCCACTTT.

In this sample, this clonotype turned up a few times. The chain uses TRBV29-1 and TRBJ2-7; 7 positions agree with TRBD1. Germline loops: CDR1 SQVTM, CDR2 ANQGSEA. J lost 2 bases, V lost 8 bases, and 6 bases had no gene match. This CDR3 has 12 amino acids. CDR3 amino acids: CSFSGQTYEQYF. The CDR3 nucleotides are TGCAGCTTCTCGGGACAGACCTACGAGCAGTACTTC.

This clonotype was found many times. The chain recombines TRBV27 with TRBJ2-7; D is unclear. The CDR3 is 13 amino acids. Germline CDR1 MNHEY, CDR2 SMNVEV (reference sequence). V lost 5 bases and J 3 bases, leaving 11 bases between the germline ends. CDR3 DNA: TGTGCCAGCAGTCCCTCGCGAAACTACGAGCAGTACTTC. Translation gives CASSPSRNYEQYF.

The sample holds many counts of this clonotype. The chain's CDR3 is CAWRSGTPQGEQYF. CDR3 sequence (DNA): TGTGCCTGGAGGTCCGGGACACCCCAAGGGGAGCAGTACTTC. The rearrangement links TRBV30 to TRBJ2-7, with a tentative D call TRBD1 (6 bases). The germline V gene has CDR1 GTSNPN and CDR2 SVGIG (reference sequence). This CDR3 contains 14 residues. The V end was cut by 3 bases, the J end by 7 bases, with 19 bases between.

This chain joins TRBV11-3 and TRBJ2-7; no clear D gene. The V gene lost 2 bases and the J gene lost 7 bases, with 12 bases spanning the gap. Germline CDR1 and CDR2: SGHNT and YENEEA. The CDR3 extends over 13 amino acids. This CDR3 is CASSLSSAGEQYF. CDR3 coding DNA: TGTGCCAGCAGCTTAAGCAGCGCTGGGGAGCAGTACTTC. Full variable domain (remainder filled in from reference TRBV11-3 and TRBJ2-7): EAGVVQSPRYKIIEKKQPVAFWCNPISGHNTLYWYLQNLGQGPELLIRYENEEAVDDSQLPKDRFSAERLKGVDSTLKIQPAELGDSAVYLCASSLSSAGEQYFGPGTRLTVT.

In this sample, this clonotype turned up a few times. The CDR3 DNA reads TGTGCCAGCAGCTTAGAATCTGAGGGACCCTCCTCTGGGGCCAACGTCCTGACTTTC. This translates into CASSLESEGPSSGANVLTF. V gene TRBV11-1 combines with J gene TRBJ2-6; D possibly matches TRBD1 or TRBD2 (5 bases each). This CDR3 comprises 19 residues. Germline CDR1 and CDR2: SGHAT and FQDESV (reference sequence). The V gene lost 1 base and the J gene lost 0 bases, with 16 bases spanning the gap.

The sample holds a few counts of this clonotype. The gene calls are TRBV15 and TRBJ2-1, with D unresolved. Germline-derived CDR1 and CDR2 are LNHNV and YYDKDF (reference sequence). This CDR3 region has 12 residues. V lost 0 bases to trimming and J lost 4 bases, with 1 base between them. The CDR3 bases are TGTGCCACCAGCAGAGATTACAATGAGCAGTTCTTC. Translation gives CATSRDYNEQFF.

The V and J genes are TRBV29-1 and TRBJ2-7; TRBD1 matches at 8 bases. V gave up 5 bases and J gave up 3 bases; unmatched junction bases: 6. From germline, CDR1 is SQVTM and CDR2 ANQGSEA. This CDR3 is built from 13 residues. This CDR3 reads CSVHGQGHYEQYF. As DNA, the CDR3 is TGCAGCGTTCACGGACAGGGTCACTACGAGCAGTACTTC.